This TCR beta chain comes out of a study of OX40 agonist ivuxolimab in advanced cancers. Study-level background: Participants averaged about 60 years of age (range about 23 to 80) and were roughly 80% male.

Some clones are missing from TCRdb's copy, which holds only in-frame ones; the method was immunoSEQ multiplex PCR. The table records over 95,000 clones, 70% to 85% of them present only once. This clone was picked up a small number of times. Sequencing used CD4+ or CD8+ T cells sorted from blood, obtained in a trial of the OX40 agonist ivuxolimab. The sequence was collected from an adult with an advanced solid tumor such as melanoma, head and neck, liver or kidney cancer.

The CDR3 reads CASSPLGTGGEKLFF. The CDR3 DNA is TGCGCCAGCAGCCCTCTGGGGACAGGGGGAGAAAAACTGTTTTTT. J is TRBJ1-4 and V is TRBV4-1; 11 nucleotides line up with TRBD1. The CDR3 runs to 15 residues. The germline CDR1 and CDR2 sequences are MGHRA and YSYEKL. V shed 4 bases, J shed 8 bases, and the junction held 6 bases outside the gene matches.